This T cell receptor beta chain is drawn from a study of blood T cell repertoires in COVID-19. Study-wide context: The analysed material was cDNA or gDNA that came from T cells, B-cell-depleted T cells, or PBMCs.

Authors' data handling: From reference gene primer amplification, estimates of nucleated cell counts were derived. TCRdb keeps only in-frame clones here, not all; method: immunoSEQ multiplex PCR. For V, J and clone size, that table is used; D and trimming come from the DNA. Of about 220,000 clones listed, roughly four fifths are singletons. Germline CDR1 reads SNHLY; CDR2 reads FYNNEI. CDR3 length: 15 amino acids. Trimming pared 4 bases from V and 4 bases from J, leaving 15 bases between. The sequenced sample was PBMCs or T cells enriched from blood (not recorded which). The chain links TRBV2 to TRBJ2-3, with D perhaps TRBD2 (6 bases). This sequence originates from a woman in her fifties or sixties who had been exposed to COVID-19. The CDR3 region has the DNA TGTGCCAGCAGTGGAGAACTAGCTTTGCCAGATACGCAGTATTTT. Protein: CASSGELALPDTQYF.